Listed below are T cell receptor beta chains from one sample, sequenced in a study of OX40 agonist ivuxolimab in advanced cancers. TCRdb keeps only in-frame clones here, not all; method: immunoSEQ multiplex PCR. The table has about 77,000 clones, roughly 86% seen once; the top ten hold about 2.3%. Here the sequenced sample was CD4+ or CD8+ T cells sorted from blood, taken in a trial of the OX40 agonist ivuxolimab. These receptors all come from an adult with an advanced solid tumor such as melanoma, head and neck, liver or kidney cancer. Both conserved end residues are part of each CDR3. Fields, in order: clone size, D gene, J gene, V gene, CDR3 DNA, CDR3 protein. D genes are given only for firm matches. Some rows have no size entry. The others give once, few or many, or a class for an expanded clone.

>-|TRBD1|TRBJ1-4|TRBV27
TGTGCCAGCAGTTTAACCGGGACAGGCGGAGAAAAACTGTTTTTT
CASSLTGTGGEKLFF
>-|TRBD2|TRBJ2-1|TRBV6-5
TGTGCCACGCTTCAGGCACGGGGGGGGGAGCAGTTCTTC
CATLQARGGEQFF
>once|-|TRBJ1-4|TRBV18
TGTGCCAGCTCACAGGGGAAAGAGGAGAATGAAAAACTGTTTTTT
CASSQGKEENEKLFF
>-|TRBD2|TRBJ2-5|TRBV7-9
TGTGCCAGCAGCCCCGGGGTAGCGGGAGAGATAGAGACCCAGTACTTC
CASSPGVAGEIETQYF
>-|TRBD2|TRBJ2-3|TRBV29-1
TGCAGCGCTAGCGGGGGACGGAGCACAGATACGCAGTATTTT
CSASGGRSTDTQYF
>-|TRBD2|TRBJ2-5|TRBV30
TGTGGGAGGGGAGGATCTAGCGGGGTGCCCCAGTACTTC
CGRGGSSGVPQYF
>-|-|TRBJ1-2|TRBV30
TGTGCCTGGAGATCTCCCCAAGTGACTGACTATGGCTACACCTTC
CAWRSPQVTDYGYTF
>-|TRBD2|TRBJ2-1|TRBV18
TGTGCCAGCTCCCGTACTCTAGCGGGGGGTAGATATGAGCAGTTCTTC
CASSRTLAGGRYEQFF
>once|TRBD2|TRBJ2-3|TRBV19
TGTGCCAGTAGTATCTGGCGGGAGGGCCAAGATACGCAGTATTTT
CASSIWREGQDTQYF
>-|-|TRBJ1-2|TRBV27
TGTGCCAGCAGTTTATCGGCGGTATGGGACTATGGCTACACCTTC
CASSLSAVWDYGYTF